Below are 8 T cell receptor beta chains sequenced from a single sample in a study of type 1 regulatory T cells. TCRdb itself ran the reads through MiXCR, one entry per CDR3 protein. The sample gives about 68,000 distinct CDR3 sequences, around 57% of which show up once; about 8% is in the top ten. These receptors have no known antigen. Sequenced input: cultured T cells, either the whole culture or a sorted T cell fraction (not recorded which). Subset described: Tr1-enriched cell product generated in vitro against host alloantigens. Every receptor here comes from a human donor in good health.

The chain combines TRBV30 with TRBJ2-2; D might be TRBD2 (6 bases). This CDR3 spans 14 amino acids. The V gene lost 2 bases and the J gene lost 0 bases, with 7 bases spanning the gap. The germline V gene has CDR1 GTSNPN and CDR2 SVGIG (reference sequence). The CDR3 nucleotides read TGTGCCTGGAGTCGGGACTCGAACACCGGGGAGCTGTTTTTT. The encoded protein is CAWSRDSNTGELFF.

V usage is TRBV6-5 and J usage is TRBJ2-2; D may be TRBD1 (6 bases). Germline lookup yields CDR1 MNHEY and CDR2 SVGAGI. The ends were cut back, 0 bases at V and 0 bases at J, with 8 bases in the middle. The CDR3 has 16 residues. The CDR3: CASSYSGAPNTGELFF. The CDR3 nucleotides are TGTGCCAGCAGTTACTCGGGGGCCCCGAACACCGGGGAGCTGTTTTTT.

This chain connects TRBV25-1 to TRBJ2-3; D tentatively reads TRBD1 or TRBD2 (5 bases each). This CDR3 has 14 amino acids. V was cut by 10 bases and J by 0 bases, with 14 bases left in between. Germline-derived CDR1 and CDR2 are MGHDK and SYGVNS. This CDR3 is CATSPRDSTDTQYF. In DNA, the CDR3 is TGTGCCACCTCCCCCAGGGACAGCACAGATACGCAGTATTTT.

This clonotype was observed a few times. DNA for the CDR3: TGTGCCAGCAGCTGGGGTAGCGGGATTAATGAGCAGTTCTTC. Translating it yields CASSWGSGINEQFF. The chain joins TRBV7-2 to TRBJ2-1; 8 nucleotides line up with TRBD2. Germline lookup yields CDR1 SGHTA and CDR2 FQGNSA. V lost 4 bases to trimming and J lost 7 bases; unmatched junction nucleotides: 6. The CDR3 is 14 amino acids. The full variable domain, in which reference TRBV7-2 and TRBJ2-1 provide the parts outside the CDR3, is GAGVSQSPSNKVTEKGKDVELRCDPISGHTALYWYRQSLGQGLEFLIYFQGNSAPDKSGLPSDRFSAERTGGSVSTLTIQRTQQEDSAVYLCASSWGSGINEQFFGPGTRLTVL.

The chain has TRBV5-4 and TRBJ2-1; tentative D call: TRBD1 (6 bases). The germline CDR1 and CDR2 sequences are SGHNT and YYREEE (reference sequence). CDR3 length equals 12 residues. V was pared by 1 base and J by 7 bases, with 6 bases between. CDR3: CASSLQGNEQFF. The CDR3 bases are TGTGCCAGCAGCTTGCAGGGGAATGAGCAGTTCTTC.

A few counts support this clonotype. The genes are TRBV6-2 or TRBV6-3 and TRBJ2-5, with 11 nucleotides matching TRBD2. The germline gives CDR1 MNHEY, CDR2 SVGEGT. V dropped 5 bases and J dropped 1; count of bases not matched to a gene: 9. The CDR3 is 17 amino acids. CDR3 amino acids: CASSRLRGLAVQETQYF. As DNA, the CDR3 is TGTGCCAGCAGTCGCCTAAGGGGACTAGCGGTCCAAGAGACCCAGTACTTC.

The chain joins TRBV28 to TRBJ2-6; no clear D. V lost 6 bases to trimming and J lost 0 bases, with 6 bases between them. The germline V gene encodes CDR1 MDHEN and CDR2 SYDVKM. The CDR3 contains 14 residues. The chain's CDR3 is CASSLPSGANVLTF. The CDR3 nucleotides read TGTGCCAGCAGCTTACCCTCTGGGGCCAACGTCCTGACTTTC.

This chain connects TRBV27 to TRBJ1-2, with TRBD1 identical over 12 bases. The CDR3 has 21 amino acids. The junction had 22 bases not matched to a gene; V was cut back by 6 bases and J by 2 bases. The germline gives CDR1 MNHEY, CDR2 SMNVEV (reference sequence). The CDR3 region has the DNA TGTGCCAGCAGCCTCCGGGACAGGGGGCACGGTGCTCCCACACCAAACTATGGCTACACCTTC. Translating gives CASSLRDRGHGAPTPNYGYTF.